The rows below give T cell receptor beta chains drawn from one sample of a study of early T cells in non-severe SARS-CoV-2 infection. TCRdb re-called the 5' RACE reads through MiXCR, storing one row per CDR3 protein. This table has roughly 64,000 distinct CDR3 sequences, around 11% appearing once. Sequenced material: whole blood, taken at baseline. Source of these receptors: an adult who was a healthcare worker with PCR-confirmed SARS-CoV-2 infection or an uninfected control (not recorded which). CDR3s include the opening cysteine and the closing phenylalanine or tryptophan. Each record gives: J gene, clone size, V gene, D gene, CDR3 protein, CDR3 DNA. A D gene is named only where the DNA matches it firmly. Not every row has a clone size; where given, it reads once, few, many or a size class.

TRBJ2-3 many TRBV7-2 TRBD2 CASSQGLATTDTQYF TGTGCCAGCAGCCAGGGACTAGCGACGACAGATACGCAGTATTTT
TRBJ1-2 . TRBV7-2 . CASSGRTSPYGYTF TGTGCCAGCAGCGGGCGGACAAGTCCCTATGGCTACACCTTC
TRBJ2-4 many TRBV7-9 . CASSLGNENIQYF TGTGCCAGCAGCTTAGGGAATGAAAACATTCAGTACTTC
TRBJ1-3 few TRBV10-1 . CASSESGLGNTIYF TGCGCCAGCAGTGAATCCGGGCTTGGAAACACCATATATTTT
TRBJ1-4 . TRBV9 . CASSGPGTDYEKLFF TGTGCCAGCAGCGGTCCCGGCACAGATTATGAAAAACTGTTTTTT
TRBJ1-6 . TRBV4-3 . CASSREGRGDSPLHF TGCGCCAGCAGCCGAGAGGGACGAGGTGATTCACCCCTCCACTTT
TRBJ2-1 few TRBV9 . CASSVGGVAYNEQFF TGTGCCAGCAGCGTAGGGGGGGTCGCCTACAATGAGCAGTTCTTC
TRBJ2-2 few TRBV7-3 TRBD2 CASRLATNTGELFF TGTGCCAGCAGACTAGCGACGAACACCGGGGAGCTGTTTTTT
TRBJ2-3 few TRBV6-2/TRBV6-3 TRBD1 CASSYGQGADTQYF TGTGCCAGCAGTTATGGACAGGGAGCAGATACGCAGTATTTT
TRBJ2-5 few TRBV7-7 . CASSADSQETQYF TGTGCTAGCAGCGCGGACTCCCAAGAGACCCAGTACTTC
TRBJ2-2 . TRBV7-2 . CASSLGGFTGELFF TGTGCCAGCAGCTTAGGGGGATTCACCGGGGAGCTGTTTTTT
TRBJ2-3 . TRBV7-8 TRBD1 CASSAQDRGRRADTQYF TGTGCCAGCAGCGCCCAGGACAGGGGCCGGCGAGCAGATACGCAGTATTTT
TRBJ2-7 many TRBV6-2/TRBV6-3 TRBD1 CASRLSGTGTYEQYF TGTGCCAGCAGGCTATCCGGGACAGGGACCTACGAGCAGTACTTC
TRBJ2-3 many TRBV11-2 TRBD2 CASSLGLGADTQYF TGTGCCAGCAGCTTGGGACTAGGGGCAGATACGCAGTATTTT
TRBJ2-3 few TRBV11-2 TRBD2 CASRRSASGGPNTQYF TGTGCCAGCAGGCGTTCCGCTAGCGGGGGGCCGAATACGCAGTATTTT
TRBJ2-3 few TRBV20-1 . CSARGASADTQYF TGCAGTGCTAGAGGGGCTAGCGCAGATACGCAGTATTTT
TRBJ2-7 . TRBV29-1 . CSVWEGPTGEQYF TGCAGCGTTTGGGAGGGGCCGACAGGGGAGCAGTACTTC
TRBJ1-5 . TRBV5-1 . CASRQGPGAGQPQHF TGCGCCAGCAGACAGGGACCTGGGGCGGGTCAGCCCCAGCATTTT
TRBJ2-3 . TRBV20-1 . CSARDPQQGLTDTQYF TGCAGTGCTAGAGACCCCCAACAGGGCCTCACAGATACGCAGTATTTT
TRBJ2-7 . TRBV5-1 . CASSLDRATLHEQYF TGCGCCAGCAGCTTGGACAGGGCAACCCTCCACGAGCAGTACTTC
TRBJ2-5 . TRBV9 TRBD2 CASSVSGGALETQYF TGTGCCAGCAGCGTTAGCGGGGGGGCATTGGAGACCCAGTACTTC
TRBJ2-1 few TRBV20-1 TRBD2 CSALGGGTSYNEQFF TGCAGTGCTCTTGGCGGGGGGACATCTTACAATGAGCAGTTCTTC